This entry features one TCR beta chain sequence. Its antigen is currently not known. It has no much larger one-base neighbor in the sample; base qualities were not kept. The library relied on the immunoSEQ multiplex PCR assay. For the multiplex PCR, a mixture combining 60 forward primers for TCR Vbeta segments and 13 reverse primers for TCR Jbeta segments was used. A multiplex PCR assay on genomic DNA amplified the CDR3 region of rearranged TCR beta genes. Amplified TCR beta libraries were sequenced as 87-base-pair reads on the Illumina HiSeq System. The authors' pipeline ran thus. A later analysis counted about 76 million unique TCR beta chains across the 650 to 700 repertoires, and some 12 million of these chains were shared by at least two donors. Raw reads were error-corrected and collapsed into unique sequences with a nearest-neighbor algorithm that merged closely related sequences to remove PCR and sequencing errors. CDR3 sequences were aligned to IMGT reference sequences to assign V, D and J gene segments. For a sequence to be retained, a match of at least six nucleotides to both a V gene segment and a J gene segment was required. A rearrangement counted as productive if the CDR3 had no stop codons and remained in frame with V and J, and every other rearrangement counted as non-productive. CDR3 was defined according to IMGT convention as the region running from the second conserved V-encoded cysteine to the conserved J-encoded phenylalanine. The earlier analysis of 450 to 750 of the donors excluded any sequence lacking an unambiguous match to a single V gene segment. An earlier analysis of several hundred of the donors classified V segments as functional when productive rearrangements were above 56.7% and as segregating when the standard deviation between donors was above 5%. A statistical classification framework was developed to diagnose cytomegalovirus status using the catalog of TCR beta chain sequences. V and J gene assignment, in a later analysis, came from comparing TCR nucleotide sequences with IMGT/GENE-DB human TR gene sequences. The TCRdist pipeline was used in a later analysis to assign CDR3 sequences and most-parsimonious VDJ recombination scenarios. In a later analysis, each TCR beta chain was defined by its CDR3 amino acid sequence together with its V-gene family, and reads lacking a unique V-gene family were excluded. As a way to deal with suspected cross-contamination and a sequencing artifact, a later analysis dropped under 600 nucleotide sequences that were highly shared and had low generation probability. A later analysis calculated a clonal expansion index for each public chain from normalized within-repertoire ranks of inferred template counts. Generation probabilities in a later analysis came from a VDJ recombination model fitted to out-of-frame rearrangements, and those results were checked against IGoR. In a later analysis, TCR-TCR, TCR-HLA and TCR-CMV co-occurrence was scored with hypergeometric tests, and a repertoire-size bias correction was applied to TCR pairs. False discovery rates were estimated in a later analysis by permuting HLA or CMV assignments 20 times. In a later analysis, co-occurring TCRs were grouped using DBSCAN, and TCRdist sequence similarity was added for clustering within HLA-allele-positive subsets. Repertoires with fewer than 30,000 or more than 120,000 public chains, plus five repertoires with anomalous nucleotide sharing, were excluded from co-occurrence clustering. Held by TCRdb, this immuneACCESS table contains in-frame sequences only and omits some clones. Under half of the omission traces to an unresolved V gene where checked; the cause of the rest is unknown. That table furnishes V, J and clone size, whereas the DNA furnished D and trimming. The sample contains about 130,000 clones, about three quarters of them found a single time. Over 10% of the sample belongs to the ten largest clones.

This sample is part of a study of cytomegalovirus exposure and HLA in healthy donors (dated by TCRdb to about 2017). For the wider study: An earlier analysis of some 600 of the donors reported about 260 Gb of sequence data and 117 million unique TCR beta sequences obtained from around 170 million T cells. Roughly 300 gigabases of sequencing data and tens of millions of unique TCR sequences made up an early release that covered over 550 HLA-typed donors. The genetic ancestry cluster associated with self-reported Caucasian donors included about 81% of the roughly 400 genotyped donors. The study aimed to test whether signatures of past pathogen exposure could be identified by cataloging public T cell receptors. Using immunosequencing, the study profiled T cell repertoires from 666 subjects and related those repertoires to cytomegalovirus serostatus. Along with the roughly 610-subject first cohort, a separate validation cohort of around 120 different subjects was used. The study combined high-throughput TCR immunosequencing, statistical association of individual TCRs with disease status, and machine learning to predict cytomegalovirus infection status. To study patterns of TCR occurrence, a later analysis re-analyzed previously published TCR beta repertoires from around 700 donors and added high-resolution HLA genotyping. In the later analysis, no new phenotypic data were used to find candidate immune exposures; instead, reliance was placed on TCR beta sequences and their occurrence across donors. An earlier analysis of several hundred of the donors used high-throughput TCR beta sequencing to judge whether each TCR beta V gene segment behaved as functional or pseudogenic. Alongside the repertoire data, information on donor age, sex, ethnicity and CMV serostatus was compiled. A later genetic analysis used genome-wide SNP genotypes for about three fifths of the 666 donors, treating that subset as a discovery cohort. All discovery cohort repertoires had been generated using a single sequencing platform. Class I and class II HLA loci were covered by the typing at four-digit resolution. Typing coverage varied by locus: roughly 629-640 donors for A, B, C, DRB1 and DQB1; about 520 for DQA1; 606 for DPA1; 400 to 480 for DPB1. Five DR-DQ haplotypes were treated as single units for association and clustering because of strong linkage in the cohort. Among a few hundred genotyped donors of the cohort, an average of roughly 240,000 unique TCR beta nucleotide sequences were sequenced per donor, about a sixth of them non-productive.

From a lookup of the germline V gene, CDR1 and CDR2 are KGHSH and LQKENI. Relative to germline, V is missing 1 base and J is missing 8 bases, with 4 bases of the junction outside any gene match. The CDR3 covers 15 residues, taking in both the cysteine and the phenylalanine. This entry keeps only the CDR3 DNA: 45 bases, framed from base 1. General findings and caveats noted by the study authors: Compared with equally common non-associated chains, HLA-associated TCR beta chains in a later analysis were more clonally expanded and had lower generation probabilities. The only immune exposure information available for the cohort was CMV serostatus. A further reported finding was that TCR beta sequences accurately predicted the HLA-A and HLA-B alleles for most subjects in the first cohort. When HLA alleles, especially DR and DQ, strongly co-occurred, TCR associations were difficult to assign to individual alleles. In a later analysis, the rate of TCR association differed among HLA loci, with DRB1 alleles having the most associated TCRs and HLA-C alleles having the fewest. V-gene and J-gene trimming of TCR beta chains was associated with a missense DCLRE1C variant in a later genetic analysis, and the association was replicated in an independent cohort. Presence/absence analyses assumed roughly uniform sequencing depth across donors, an assumption that may not hold. The authors suggested that the approach could potentially be generalized to other disease states and immunological phenotypes. Because some donors lacked HLA typing at each locus, the association tests relied only on the typed subset. Correlated functional status among segregating V segments might reflect linkage disequilibrium, but an unknown experimental factor could not be ruled out. An earlier analysis of approximately 590 of the donors showed that most TCR beta V segments appeared in productive rearrangements either about 87% or about 30% of the time, which broadly matched IMGT annotations. Because counts were too low, seventeen rarely observed V segments, including chromosome 9 orphons, were excluded from the earlier analysis of around 640 of the donors. In a later analysis, several top co-occurrence clusters were reported to appear linked to parvovirus B19, influenza, CMV and Epstein-Barr virus. A later analysis associated 15,000 or so TCR beta sequences with specific HLA alleles at a false discovery rate of 0.05. A cluster of highly shared sequence variants was judged likely to represent a technical artifact of the sequencing pipeline. In this cohort, only TCR beta chains were sequenced, and detectable features were limited by the absence of alpha or paired-chain data. Most TCR sequences were observed very rarely across donors, whereas some public TCRs were present in many individuals. A total of fewer than 200 TCR beta chains were listed by the study as associated with cytomegalovirus. Three of the identified cytomegalovirus-associated TCR beta chains were confirmed in vitro to be specific for cytomegalovirus antigens. According to a later analysis, most CMV-associated TCR beta chains appeared to be HLA-restricted, and the HLA associations seemed to be driven largely by CMV exposure. Compared with the approximately 670-donor mean, donors in an Asian-associated ancestry cluster had fewer N-insertions in productive TCRs, according to a later genetic analysis. The classifier was reported to diagnose cytomegalovirus status with high specificity and sensitivity in both the original and validation cohorts. Some IMGT-functional V segments, including TRBV6-2 and TRBV6-3, could not be told apart with the 87-base-pair reads, so those segments were excluded.

In total, about 650 healthy bone marrow donors made up the cohort. All cohort members were sampled while nominally healthy, although unrecorded immune exposures were likely present. The donor tested CMV seropositive and was one of the 289 seropositive cohort members. A peripheral blood sample was provided by each donor, and peripheral blood mononuclear cells were used for TCR beta sequencing. The Qiagen DNeasy Blood Extraction Kit was used to extract genomic DNA from the blood cell samples. The chain employs TRBV18 and TRBJ1-4; TRBD1 matches 10 bases in the middle. The receptor was derived from an older woman in good health and CMV-seropositive. The sample comprised PBMCs. The DNA sequence is as follows: TGTGCCAGCTCACCACGACAGGGGGCGCTCGAAAAACTGTTTTTT. This translates into CASSPRQGALEKLFF.